Each of the 14 T cell receptor beta chains below was sequenced from the same sample in a study of CD8 T cells in ankylosing spondylitis. Study-level findings and limits: Ankylosing spondylitis blood seemed to carry a telltale TCR beta motif made of several highly homologous variants.

Antigens of these TCRs are unknown. TCRdb itself ran the 5' RACE reads through MiXCR, one entry per CDR3 protein. The sample comprises fewer than 550,000 distinct CDR3 sequences, 5.3% of which are singletons, and around 3.5% rests with the top ten. The sample taken for sequencing was blood, either unsorted or a sorted T cell fraction (not recorded which). The receptors stem from a male donor with ankylosing spondylitis.

This clonotype was counted a few times. This chain uses TRBV15 with TRBJ2-1; no clear D. Trimming took off 9 bases at V and 7 bases at J, with 19 bases between the two ends. The CDR3 length is 14 residues. The V gene's germline CDR1 is LNHNV and CDR2 YYDKDF (reference sequence). The CDR3 loop reads CATGPAITQNEQFF. The DNA for the CDR3 is TGTGCCACTGGTCCCGCAATAACTCAGAATGAGCAGTTCTTC.

In this sample, this clonotype turned up many times. The chain carries TRBV7-2 and TRBJ2-6, with 8 bases that match TRBD2. There are 16 residues in the CDR3. Trimming cost V 7 bases and J 0 bases; bases outside gene matches: 5. Germline values: CDR1 SGHTA, CDR2 FQGNSA. The CDR3 coding sequence is TGTGCCAGCAAACTAGCGGTTATCTCTGGGGCCAACGTCCTGACTTTC. Amino acids: CASKLAVISGANVLTF. The full variable domain, completed using reference TRBV7-2 and TRBJ2-6, is GAGVSQSPSNKVTEKGKDVELRCDPISGHTALYWYRQSLGQGLEFLIYFQGNSAPDKSGLPSDRFSAERTGGSVSTLTIQRTQQEDSAVYLCASKLAVISGANVLTFGAGSRLTVL.

This clonotype was observed at least ten times. CDR3 bases: TGCGCCAGCAGCTTGGCAGGACAGGGTGGTCAGCCCCAGCATTTT. The encoded protein is CASSLAGQGGQPQHF. The chain is built from TRBV5-1 and TRBJ1-5, with 8 bases lining up with TRBD1. V lost 0 bases and J lost 6; bases outside the gene matches: 5. The germline V gene has CDR1 SGHRS and CDR2 YFSETQ. The CDR3 runs 15 residues.

Ten or more counts support this clonotype. The V and J genes are TRBV6-1 and TRBJ2-1; possible D gene TRBD2, 7 bases. Trimming stripped 7 bases from V and 4 bases from J, with 14 bases between. This CDR3 contains 14 residues. The germline CDR1 and CDR2 sequences are MNHNS and SASEGT. The CDR3 DNA is TGTGCCAGCAAGGGGGGGATTTCTTACAATGAGCAGTTCTTC. Translation: CASKGGISYNEQFF.

In its sample, this clonotype was seen many times. V is TRBV6-2 or TRBV6-3 and J is TRBJ2-3; D gene uncertain. Trimming removed 4 bases at V and 3 bases at J, with 8 bases between. The CDR3 is 13 residues long. Looked up from germline, CDR1 is MNHEY and CDR2 is SVGEGT. CDR3 region: CASSWMGTDTQYF. The DNA of the CDR3 is TGTGCCAGCAGTTGGATGGGAACAGATACGCAGTATTTT.

This clonotype was observed many times. This rearrangement joins TRBV10-3 to TRBJ2-7; 9 bases are shared with TRBD1. V was pared by 4 bases and J by 3 bases, with 1 base of the junction left unmatched. The CDR3 extends over 13 amino acids. Germline lookup yields CDR1 ENHRY and CDR2 SYGVKD. Here the CDR3 DNA reads TGTGCCATCAGTGCGGGACAGGGCTACGAGCAGTACTTC. Its translation: CAISAGQGYEQYF.

This clonotype occurred many times. The chain employs TRBV7-3 and TRBJ2-2; D not resolved. The V gene's germline CDR1 is SGHTA and CDR2 FQGTGA. V was shortened by 6 bases and J by 4 bases, with 12 bases between the two germline ends. The CDR3 is made up of 14 amino acids. In DNA form, the CDR3 reads TGTGCCAGCAGACCCACAAGGTCCACCGGGGAGCTGTTTTTT. Amino acid sequence: CASRPTRSTGELFF.

This clonotype showed up many times. The chain recombines TRBV7-2 with TRBJ1-1; D unresolved. Germline V CDR1 and CDR2: SGHTA, FQGNSA. This CDR3 comprises 15 residues. The V end was cut by 1 base, the J end by 5 bases, with 14 bases between. CDR3 DNA: TGTGCCAGCAGCTTAGGTTGGGGTGTGAGGACTGAAGCTTTCTTT. Amino acids: CASSLGWGVRTEAFF.

In its sample, this clonotype was seen many times. J is TRBJ2-2 and V is TRBV7-9; TRBD1 matches 7 bases. The germline gives CDR1 SEHNR, CDR2 FQNEAQ (reference sequence). The CDR3 has 16 amino acids. Trimming at V came to 4 bases and at J to 2 bases, leaving 7 bases not matched to a gene. CDR3 bases: TGTGCCAGCAGCTCCCCGGACAGGTTTAACACCGGGGAGCTGTTTTTT. Amino acid sequence: CASSSPDRFNTGELFF.

This clonotype was detected ten times or more. The chain couples TRBV5-1 to TRBJ2-7; D is perhaps TRBD1 or TRBD2 (5 bases each). The germline V and J ends were trimmed by 4 bases and 1 base, with 15 bases remaining between them. This CDR3 is 15 amino acids long. Germline V lookup: CDR1 SGHRS, CDR2 YFSETQ. CDR3: CASSTLGDRSYEQYF. In DNA, the CDR3 is TGCGCCAGCAGCACATTGGGGGACCGGTCCTACGAGCAGTACTTC.

The gene calls are TRBV20-1 and TRBJ2-1, with TRBD2 matching 14 bases. This CDR3 spans 13 amino acids. V lost 6 bases to trimming and J lost 11 bases; unmatched junction nucleotides: 6. Germline loops: CDR1 DFQATT, CDR2 SNEGSKA (reference sequence). CDR3 protein: CSAVGLAGVQQFF. Written as DNA, the CDR3 is TGCAGTGCCGTGGGACTAGCGGGAGTCCAGCAGTTCTTC.

This clonotype was detected a few times. This chain links TRBV18 with TRBJ1-2; weak D call: TRBD1 (6 bases). This CDR3 contains 19 residues. The V end lost 1 base, the J end lost 2 bases, and 23 bases lay between the germline ends. Germline CDR1 KGHSH, CDR2 LQKENI. CDR3: CASSPRGPGAQAANYGYTF. The DNA for the CDR3 is TGTGCCAGCTCACCACGGGGGCCCGGGGCCCAAGCCGCGAACTATGGCTACACCTTC.

V usage is TRBV7-3 and J usage is TRBJ2-6, with D possibly TRBD1 on 6 matching bases. Germline lookup yields CDR1 SGHTA and CDR2 FQGTGA. The CDR3 is 17 residues long. The V end lost 5 bases, the J end lost 1 base, and 15 bases lay between the germline ends. CDR3 in amino acids: CASSPKAGESGANVLTF. The CDR3 DNA reads as TGTGCCAGCAGCCCCAAGGCAGGGGAGTCTGGGGCCAACGTCCTGACTTTC.

This clonotype was counted at least ten times. The chain's CDR3 is CASSFWGAGIQYF. The CDR3 nucleotides read TGTGCCAGCAGTTTTTGGGGGGCTGGCATTCAGTACTTC. The rearrangement joins TRBV28 to TRBJ2-4; D tentatively fits TRBD1 or TRBD2 (6 bases each). The CDR3 has 13 residues. Germline V gene lookup returns CDR1 MDHEN and CDR2 SYDVKM. Trimming removed 3 bases from V and 9 bases from J, with 12 bases in between.